A selection of T cell receptor beta chains follows, all from one sample in a study of blood T cell repertoires in COVID-19. Method: immunoSEQ multiplex PCR; TCRdb's copy keeps in-frame clones and lacks some. In the table there are some 130,000 clones, roughly 83% of which are singletons. Sequenced input: peripheral blood. Source of these receptors: a woman in her forties or fifties with acute or convalescent COVID-19. CDR3s include the opening cysteine and the closing phenylalanine or tryptophan. D genes are given only for firm matches. The size field is filled for only some rows; it gives once, few, many or a size class.

abundance	d_gene	v_gene	j_gene	CDR3nt	CDR3aa
NA	NA	TRBV19	TRBJ2-7	TGTGCCAGTAGCCCCACGACAGCCGACTACGAGCAGTACTTC	CASSPTTADYEQYF
once	NA	TRBV19	TRBJ1-2	TGTGCCAGTAGCAGAAACAGGTCCTGGGGCTACACCTTC	CASSRNRSWGYTF
NA	NA	TRBV11-2	TRBJ1-1	TGTGCCAGCAGCTTATTCGCCCCGACAGGTAGGACCGTGGTCACTGAAGCTTTCTTT	CASSLFAPTGRTVVTEAFF
NA	TRBD1	TRBV5-1	TRBJ2-3	TGCGCCAGCAGCTGGGACAGGCTCACAGATACGCAGTATTTT	CASSWDRLTDTQYF
few	NA	TRBV30	TRBJ1-1	TGTGCCTGGAGTGGAGGGTTGACTGAAGCTTTCTTT	CAWSGGLTEAFF
NA	NA	TRBV18	TRBJ1-1	TGTGCCAGCTCCCGCGGGGGGTTCGCTGAAGCTTTCTTT	CASSRGGFAEAFF
NA	NA	TRBV24-1	TRBJ2-3	TGTGCCACCAAAGGGAGTCAATCAGATACGCAGTATTTT	CATKGSQSDTQYF
NA	NA	TRBV5-4	TRBJ1-6	TGTGCCAGCAGCTTGGATGACAGAAGCTCCTATAATTCACCCCTCCACTTT	CASSLDDRSSYNSPLHF
NA	TRBD1	TRBV28	TRBJ1-6	TGTGCCAGCAGTCCACGGACAGGGGACATCAATTTGAATTCACCCCTCCACTTT	CASSPRTGDINLNSPLHF
NA	NA	TRBV30	TRBJ1-1	TGTGCCTGGGGGGGGGAGGGAGGCACTGAAGCTTTCTTT	CAWGGEGGTEAFF
NA	TRBD1	TRBV5-1	TRBJ1-1	TGCGCCAGCAGCCGGGACAGGGTGAACACTGAAGCTTTCTTT	CASSRDRVNTEAFF
NA	NA	TRBV29-1	TRBJ2-1	TGCAGCGTTGTAAAGCCAATACACAATGAGCAGTTCTTC	CSVVKPIHNEQFF
few	NA	TRBV30	TRBJ1-6	TGTGCCTGGAGTCCCTGGACAGAAATAATGGGTTCACCCCTCCACTTT	CAWSPWTEIMGSPLHF
NA	NA	TRBV5-1	TRBJ2-3	TGCGCCAGCAAAGCAGGTTTAAGTACAGATACGCAGTATTTT	CASKAGLSTDTQYF
NA	NA	TRBV19	TRBJ1-4	TGTGCCAGTAGTCGGAGTCCAGCTAATGAAAAACTGTTTTTT	CASSRSPANEKLFF
NA	NA	TRBV19	TRBJ1-5	TGTGCCAGTAGTATAGGTCGGGGATCAAATCAGCCCCAGCATTTT	CASSIGRGSNQPQHF
NA	TRBD1	TRBV7-8	TRBJ1-1	TGTGCCAGCAGCTTAGCGGGACAGGAGAACACTGAAGCTTTCTTT	CASSLAGQENTEAFF
once	TRBD2	TRBV5-1	TRBJ2-1	TGCGCCAGCAGCTTGGTGGCCAGCGGGGGAGGCAATGAGCAGTTCTTC	CASSLVASGGGNEQFF
NA	NA	TRBV18	TRBJ1-2	TGTGCCAGCTCACCGCGGCAGGGTCTATACAACTATGGCTACACCTTC	CASSPRQGLYNYGYTF
NA	NA	TRBV3-1/TRBV3-2	TRBJ1-1	TGTGCCAGCAGCCATCAACAGGGTGTCACTGAAGCTTTCTTT	CASSHQQGVTEAFF
NA	TRBD1	TRBV20-1	TRBJ1-1	TGCAGTGCTAGTATCTGGGGACAGATGAACACTGAAGCTTTCTTT	CSASIWGQMNTEAFF
NA	NA	TRBV3-1/TRBV3-2	TRBJ1-1	TGTGCCAGCAGCCAAGACCCCCGGACCGGGGCTGAAGCTTTCTTT	CASSQDPRTGAEAFF
NA	TRBD1	TRBV5-1	TRBJ1-1	TGCGCCAGCAGCTTGGGTCGGCAGGGGGCGGCTCAACAATTT	CASSLGRQGAAQQF
once	NA	TRBV10-3	TRBJ2-3	TGTGCCATCAGTGAGGCGGGTGGAGATACGCAGTATTTT	CAISEAGGDTQYF
NA	NA	TRBV27	TRBJ1-6	TGTGCCAGCAGTTTAGGTACAGGTTATAATTCACCCCTCCACTTT	CASSLGTGYNSPLHF
NA	NA	TRBV5-1	TRBJ2-1	TGCGCCAGCAGCTTGGTCGCGGATACCTACAATGAGCAGTTCTTC	CASSLVADTYNEQFF
NA	NA	TRBV3-1/TRBV3-2	TRBJ2-3	TGTGCCAGCAGCCAGCCCGACAGGGATACGCAGTATTTT	CASSQPDRDTQYF
few	NA	TRBV12-3/TRBV12-4	TRBJ1-6	TGTGCCAGCAGTCGGACAGAGACACCCCTCCACTTT	CASSRTETPLHF
NA	NA	TRBV6-5	TRBJ1-2	TGTGCCAGCGACAGGACTGGGGGGGCGGGAGGCTACACCTTC	CASDRTGGAGGYTF
NA	NA	TRBV29-1	TRBJ1-1	TGCAGCGTTGGGGAGAGGAACACTGAAGCTTTCTTT	CSVGERNTEAFF
once	TRBD1	TRBV18	TRBJ2-7	TGTGCCAGCTCACCCGGACAGGTCTCCGAGCAGTACTTC	CASSPGQVSEQYF
NA	TRBD1	TRBV30	TRBJ1-3	TGTGCCTGGAGGACAGGGAACTCTGGAAACACCATATATTTT	CAWRTGNSGNTIYF
NA	NA	TRBV19	TRBJ1-2	TGTGCCAGTAGTATCCTGCCAGGGTCGCGGACCAACTATGGCTACACCTTC	CASSILPGSRTNYGYTF